This T cell receptor beta chain was observed in a study of cytomegalovirus exposure and HLA in healthy donors. Whole-study results and caveats: DRB1 had the most TCR associations and HLA-C the fewest, a later analysis found, with rates varying by HLA locus. Analysis was carried out at a later point, and it linked a missense DCLRE1C variant to TCR beta V- and J-gene trimming. There were some V segments, including TRBV6-2 and TRBV6-3, excluded as indistinguishable.

The CDR3 consists of 11 residues. V was cut by 8 bases and J by 9 bases, with 14 bases left in between. Germline assignment: CDR1 MGHDK and CDR2 SYGVNS. Note on this clone: The target antigen is unknown.

Primers included in the PCR were 60 Vbeta and 13 Jbeta primers. Assay: immunoSEQ multiplex PCR; the TCRdb copy retains only in-frame clones and omits some. The sample lists some 180,000 clones, around 80% seen once, with under 2% in the top ten. The chain has TRBV25-1 and TRBJ2-7; D might be TRBD1 (6 bases). The sample consisted of PBMCs. This TCR came from a woman in her twenties or thirties in good health and CMV-seronegative. CDR3 DNA: TGTGCCAGCTCCAAAGGGGGTTGGCAGTACTTC. It encodes CASSKGGWQYF.